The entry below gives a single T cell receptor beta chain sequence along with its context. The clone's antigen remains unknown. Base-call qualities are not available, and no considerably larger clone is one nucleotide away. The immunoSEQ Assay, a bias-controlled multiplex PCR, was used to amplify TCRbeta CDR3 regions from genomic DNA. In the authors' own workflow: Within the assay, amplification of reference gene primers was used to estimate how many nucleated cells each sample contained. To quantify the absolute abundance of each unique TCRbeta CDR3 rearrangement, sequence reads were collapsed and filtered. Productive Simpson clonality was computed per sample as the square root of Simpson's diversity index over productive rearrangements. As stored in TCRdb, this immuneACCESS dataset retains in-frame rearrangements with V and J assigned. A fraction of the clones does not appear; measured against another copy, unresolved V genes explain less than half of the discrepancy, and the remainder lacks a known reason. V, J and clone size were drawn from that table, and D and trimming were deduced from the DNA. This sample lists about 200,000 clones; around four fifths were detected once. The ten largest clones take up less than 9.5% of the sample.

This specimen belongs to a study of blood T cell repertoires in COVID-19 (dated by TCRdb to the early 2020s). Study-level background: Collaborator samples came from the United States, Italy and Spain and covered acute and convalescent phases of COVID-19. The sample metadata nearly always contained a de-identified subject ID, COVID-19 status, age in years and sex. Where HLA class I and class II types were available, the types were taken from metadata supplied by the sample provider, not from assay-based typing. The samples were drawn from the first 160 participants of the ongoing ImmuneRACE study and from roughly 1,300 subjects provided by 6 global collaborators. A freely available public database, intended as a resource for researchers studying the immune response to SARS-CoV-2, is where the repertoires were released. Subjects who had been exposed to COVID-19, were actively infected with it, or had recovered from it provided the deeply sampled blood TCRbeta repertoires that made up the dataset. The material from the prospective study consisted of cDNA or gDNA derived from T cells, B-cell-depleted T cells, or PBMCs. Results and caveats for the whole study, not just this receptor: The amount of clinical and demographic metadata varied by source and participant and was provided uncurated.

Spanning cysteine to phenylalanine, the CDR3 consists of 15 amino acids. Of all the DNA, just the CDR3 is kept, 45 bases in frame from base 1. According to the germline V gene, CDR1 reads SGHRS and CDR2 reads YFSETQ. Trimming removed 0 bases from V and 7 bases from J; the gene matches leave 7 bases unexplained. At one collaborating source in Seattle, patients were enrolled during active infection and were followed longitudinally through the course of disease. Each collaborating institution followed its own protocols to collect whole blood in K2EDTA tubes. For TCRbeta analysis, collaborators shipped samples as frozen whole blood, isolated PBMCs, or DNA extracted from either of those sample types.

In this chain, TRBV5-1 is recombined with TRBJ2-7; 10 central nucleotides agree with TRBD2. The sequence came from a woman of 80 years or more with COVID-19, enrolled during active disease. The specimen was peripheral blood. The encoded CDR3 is CASSLALAGPGEQYF. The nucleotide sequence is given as TGCGCCAGCAGCTTGGCACTAGCGGGACCTGGGGAGCAGTACTTC.